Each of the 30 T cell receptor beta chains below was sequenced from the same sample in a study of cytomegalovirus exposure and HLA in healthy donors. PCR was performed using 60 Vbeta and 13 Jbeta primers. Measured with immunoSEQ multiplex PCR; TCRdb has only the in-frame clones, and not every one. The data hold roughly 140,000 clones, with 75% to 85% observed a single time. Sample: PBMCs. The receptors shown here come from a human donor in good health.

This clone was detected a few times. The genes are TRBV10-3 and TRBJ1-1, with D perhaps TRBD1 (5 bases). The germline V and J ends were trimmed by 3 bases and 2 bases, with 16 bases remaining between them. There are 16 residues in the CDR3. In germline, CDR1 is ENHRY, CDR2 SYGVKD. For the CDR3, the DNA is TGTGCCATCAGTGACCAGGACACCCGATTAAACACTGAAGCTTTCTTT. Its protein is CAISDQDTRLNTEAFF.

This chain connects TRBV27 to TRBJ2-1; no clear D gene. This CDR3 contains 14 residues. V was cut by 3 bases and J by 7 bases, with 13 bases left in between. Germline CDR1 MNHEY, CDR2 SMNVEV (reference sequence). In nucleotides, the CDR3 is TGTGCCAGCAGTTTTCGGAGTAGCCGAAATGAGCAGTTCTTC. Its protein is CASSFRSSRNEQFF.

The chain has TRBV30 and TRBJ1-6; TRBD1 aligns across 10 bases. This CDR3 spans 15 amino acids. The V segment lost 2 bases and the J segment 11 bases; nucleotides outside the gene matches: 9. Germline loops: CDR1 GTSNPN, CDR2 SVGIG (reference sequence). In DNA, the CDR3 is TGTGCCTGGAGTCCGATCCCGGGACAGGGGACACCCCTCCACTTT. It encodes CAWSPIPGQGTPLHF.

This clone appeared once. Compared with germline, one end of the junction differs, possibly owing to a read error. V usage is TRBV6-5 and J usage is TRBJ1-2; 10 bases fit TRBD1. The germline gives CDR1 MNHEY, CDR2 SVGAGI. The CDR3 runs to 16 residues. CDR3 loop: CASSYTGQGGNYGYPF. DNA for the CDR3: TGTGCCAGCAGTTACACCGGACAGGGGGGAAACTATGGCTACCCCTTC.

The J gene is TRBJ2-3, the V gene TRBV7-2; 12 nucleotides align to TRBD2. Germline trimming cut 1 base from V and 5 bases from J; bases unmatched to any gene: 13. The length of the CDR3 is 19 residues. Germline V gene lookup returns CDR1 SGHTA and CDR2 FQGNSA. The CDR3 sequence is CASSLGGPASGGARDTQYF. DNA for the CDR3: TGTGCCAGCAGCTTAGGGGGCCCGGCTAGCGGGGGGGCCAGAGATACGCAGTATTTT.

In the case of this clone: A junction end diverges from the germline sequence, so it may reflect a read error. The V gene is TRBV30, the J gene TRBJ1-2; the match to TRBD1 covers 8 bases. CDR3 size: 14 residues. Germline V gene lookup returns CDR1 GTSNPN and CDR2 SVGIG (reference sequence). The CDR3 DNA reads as TGTGCCTGGAGCAGTCAGGGGGCAGGTGATGGCTACCCCTTC. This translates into CAWSSQGAGDGYPF.

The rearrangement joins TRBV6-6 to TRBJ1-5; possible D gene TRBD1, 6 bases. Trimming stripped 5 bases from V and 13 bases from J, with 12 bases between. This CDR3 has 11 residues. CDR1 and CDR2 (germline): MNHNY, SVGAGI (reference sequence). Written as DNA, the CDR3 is TGTGCCAGCAGTCCCCGGGACAAGCAGCATTTT. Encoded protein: CASSPRDKQHF.

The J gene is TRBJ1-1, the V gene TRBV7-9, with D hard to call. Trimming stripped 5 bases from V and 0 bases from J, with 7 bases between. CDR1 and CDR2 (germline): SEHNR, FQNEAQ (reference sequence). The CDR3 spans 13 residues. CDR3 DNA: TGTGCCAGCAGCCTCCCCCTGAACACTGAAGCTTTCTTT. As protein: CASSLPLNTEAFF.

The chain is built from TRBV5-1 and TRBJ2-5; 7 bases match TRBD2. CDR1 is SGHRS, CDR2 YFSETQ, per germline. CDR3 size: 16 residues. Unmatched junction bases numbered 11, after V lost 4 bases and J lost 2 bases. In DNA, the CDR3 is TGCGCCAGCAGCCCCGGCCGTCTAGCGGAGCAAGAGACCCAGTACTTC. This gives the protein CASSPGRLAEQETQYF.

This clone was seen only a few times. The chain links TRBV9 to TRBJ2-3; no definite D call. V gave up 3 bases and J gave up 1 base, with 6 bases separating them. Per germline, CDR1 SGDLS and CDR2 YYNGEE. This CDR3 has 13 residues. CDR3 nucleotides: TGTGCCAGCAGCGCACGGGGCACAGATACGCAGTATTTT. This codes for CASSARGTDTQYF.

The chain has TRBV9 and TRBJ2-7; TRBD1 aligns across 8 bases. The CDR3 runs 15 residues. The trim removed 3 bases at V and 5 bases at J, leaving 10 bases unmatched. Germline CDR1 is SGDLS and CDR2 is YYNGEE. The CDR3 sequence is CASSALRTGIDEQYF. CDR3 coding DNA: TGTGCCAGCAGCGCACTGAGGACAGGGATAGACGAGCAGTACTTC. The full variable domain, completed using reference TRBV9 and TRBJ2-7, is DSGVTQTPKHLITATGQRVTLRCSPRSGDLSVYWYQQSLDQGLQFLIQYYNGEERAKGNILERFSAQQFPDLHSELNLSSLELGDSALYFCASSALRTGIDEQYFGPGTRLTVT.

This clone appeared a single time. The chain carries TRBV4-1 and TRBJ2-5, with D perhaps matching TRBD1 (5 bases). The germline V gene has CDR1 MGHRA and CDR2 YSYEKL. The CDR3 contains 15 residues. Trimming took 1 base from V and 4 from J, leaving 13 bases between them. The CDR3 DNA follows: TGCGCCAGCAGCCAAGCCCTGGGGCTAGGAGAGACCCAGTACTTC. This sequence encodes CASSQALGLGETQYF.

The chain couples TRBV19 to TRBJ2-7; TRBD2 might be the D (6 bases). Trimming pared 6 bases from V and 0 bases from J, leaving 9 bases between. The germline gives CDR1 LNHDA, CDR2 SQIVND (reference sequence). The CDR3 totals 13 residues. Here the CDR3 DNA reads TGTGCCAGTAGCGGGGGAATCTCCTACGAGCAGTACTTC. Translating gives CASSGGISYEQYF.

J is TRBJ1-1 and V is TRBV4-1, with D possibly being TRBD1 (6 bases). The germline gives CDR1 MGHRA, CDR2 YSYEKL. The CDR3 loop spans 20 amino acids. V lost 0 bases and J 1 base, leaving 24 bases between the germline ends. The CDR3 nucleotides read TGCGCCAGCAGCCAAGATTCTATCCGGACTTGGGGGCAGAGGAACACTGAAGCTTTCTTT. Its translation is CASSQDSIRTWGQRNTEAFF.

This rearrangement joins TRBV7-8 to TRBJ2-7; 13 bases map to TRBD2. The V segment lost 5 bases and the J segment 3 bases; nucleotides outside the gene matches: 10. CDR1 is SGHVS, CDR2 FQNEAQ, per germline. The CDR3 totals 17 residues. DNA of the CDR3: TGTGCCAGCAGCCGGGCGGGGACTAGCGGGAATAACTACGAGCAGTACTTC. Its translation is CASSRAGTSGNNYEQYF. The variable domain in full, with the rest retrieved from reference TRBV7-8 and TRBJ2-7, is GAGVSQSPRYKVAKRGQDVALRCDPISGHVSLFWYQQALGQGPEFLTYFQNEAQLDKSGLPSDRFFAERPEGSVSTLKIQRTQQEDSAVYLCASSRAGTSGNNYEQYFGPGTRLTVT.

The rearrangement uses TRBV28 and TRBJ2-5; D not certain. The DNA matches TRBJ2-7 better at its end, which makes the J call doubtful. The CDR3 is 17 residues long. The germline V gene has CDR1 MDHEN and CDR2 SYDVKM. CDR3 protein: CASSFQSQVLKSYEQYF. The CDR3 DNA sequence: TGTGCCAGCAGTTTCCAAAGTCAAGTGCTCAAGTCCTACGAGCAGTACTTC.

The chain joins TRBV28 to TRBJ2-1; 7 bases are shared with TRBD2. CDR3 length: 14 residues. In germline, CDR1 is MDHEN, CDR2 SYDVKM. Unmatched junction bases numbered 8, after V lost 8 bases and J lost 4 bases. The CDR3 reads CASALAGDYNEQFF. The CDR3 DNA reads TGTGCCAGCGCCCTGGCGGGAGATTACAATGAGCAGTTCTTC.

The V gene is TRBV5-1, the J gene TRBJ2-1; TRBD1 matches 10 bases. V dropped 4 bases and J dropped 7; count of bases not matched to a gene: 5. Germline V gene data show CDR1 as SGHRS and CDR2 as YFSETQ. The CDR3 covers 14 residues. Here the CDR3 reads CASSPGQGKNEQFF. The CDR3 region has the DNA TGCGCCAGCAGCCCGGGACAGGGGAAAAATGAGCAGTTCTTC.

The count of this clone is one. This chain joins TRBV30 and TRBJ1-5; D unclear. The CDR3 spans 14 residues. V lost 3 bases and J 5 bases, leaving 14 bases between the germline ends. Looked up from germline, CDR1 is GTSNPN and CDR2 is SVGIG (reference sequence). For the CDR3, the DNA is TGTGCCTGGAGGGGCTCATCCTGGGATCAGCCCCAGCATTTT. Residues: CAWRGSSWDQPQHF.

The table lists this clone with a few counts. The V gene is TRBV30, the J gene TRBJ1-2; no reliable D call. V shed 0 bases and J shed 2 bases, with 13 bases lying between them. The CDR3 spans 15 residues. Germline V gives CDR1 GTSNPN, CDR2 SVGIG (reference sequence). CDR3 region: CAWSVQRVGNYGYTF. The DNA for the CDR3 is TGTGCCTGGAGTGTACAGCGGGTCGGGAACTATGGCTACACCTTC.

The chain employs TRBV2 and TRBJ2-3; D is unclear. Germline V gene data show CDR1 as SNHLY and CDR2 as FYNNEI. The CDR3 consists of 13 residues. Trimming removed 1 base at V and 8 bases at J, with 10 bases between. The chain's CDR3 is CASSEGVPGTQYF. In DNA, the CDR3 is TGTGCCAGCAGTGAAGGGGTCCCAGGTACGCAGTATTTT.

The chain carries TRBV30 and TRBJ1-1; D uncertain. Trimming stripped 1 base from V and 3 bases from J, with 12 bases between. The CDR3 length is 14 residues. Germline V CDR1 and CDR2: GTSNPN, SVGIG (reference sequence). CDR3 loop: CAWSDSDGDTEAFF. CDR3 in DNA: TGTGCCTGGAGTGACAGCGACGGGGACACTGAAGCTTTCTTT.

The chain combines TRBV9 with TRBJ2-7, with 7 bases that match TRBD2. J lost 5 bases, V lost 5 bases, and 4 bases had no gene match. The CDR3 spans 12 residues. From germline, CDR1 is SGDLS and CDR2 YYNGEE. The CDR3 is CASSSAGDEQYF. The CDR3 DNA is TGTGCCAGCAGTTCCGCGGGGGACGAGCAGTACTTC.

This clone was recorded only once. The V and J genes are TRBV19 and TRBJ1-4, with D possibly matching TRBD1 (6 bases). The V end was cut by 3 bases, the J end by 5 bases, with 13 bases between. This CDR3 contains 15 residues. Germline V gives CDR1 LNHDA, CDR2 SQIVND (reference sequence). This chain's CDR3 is CASSITPDSNEKLFF. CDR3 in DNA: TGTGCCAGTAGTATTACCCCGGACAGCAATGAAAAACTGTTTTTT.

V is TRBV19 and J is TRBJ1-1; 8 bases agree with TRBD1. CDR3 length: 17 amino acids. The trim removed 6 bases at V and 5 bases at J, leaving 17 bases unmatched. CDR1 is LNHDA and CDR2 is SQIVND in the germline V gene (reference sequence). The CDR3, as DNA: TGTGCCAGTAGATTGTCGAGTATCGCAGGGGGCGGGACTGAAGCTTTCTTT. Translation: CASRLSSIAGGGTEAFF.

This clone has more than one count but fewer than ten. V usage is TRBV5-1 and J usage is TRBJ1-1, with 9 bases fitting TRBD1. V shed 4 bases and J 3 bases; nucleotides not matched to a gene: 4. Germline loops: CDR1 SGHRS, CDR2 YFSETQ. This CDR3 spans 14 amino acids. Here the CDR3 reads CASSPRTGDTEAFF. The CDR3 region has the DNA TGCGCCAGCAGCCCAAGGACAGGGGACACTGAAGCTTTCTTT.

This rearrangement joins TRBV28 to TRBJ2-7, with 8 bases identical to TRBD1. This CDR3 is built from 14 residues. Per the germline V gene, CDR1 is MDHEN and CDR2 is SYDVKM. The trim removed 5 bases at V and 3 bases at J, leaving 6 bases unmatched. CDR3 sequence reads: CASSAYRGSYEQYF. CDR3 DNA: TGTGCCAGCAGTGCGTACAGGGGGAGCTACGAGCAGTACTTC. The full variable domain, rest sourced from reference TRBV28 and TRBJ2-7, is DVKVTQSSRYLVKRTGEKVFLECVQDMDHENMFWYRQDPGLGLRLIYFSYDVKMKEKGDIPEGYSVSREKKERFSLILESASTNQTSMYLCASSAYRGSYEQYFGPGTRLTVT.

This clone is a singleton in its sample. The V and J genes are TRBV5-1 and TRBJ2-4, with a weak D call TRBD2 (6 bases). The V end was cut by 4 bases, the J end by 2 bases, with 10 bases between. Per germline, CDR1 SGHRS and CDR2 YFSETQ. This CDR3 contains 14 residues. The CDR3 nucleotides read TGCGCCAGCAGCACCGGAGGGACCAAAAACATTCAGTACTTC. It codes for CASSTGGTKNIQYF.

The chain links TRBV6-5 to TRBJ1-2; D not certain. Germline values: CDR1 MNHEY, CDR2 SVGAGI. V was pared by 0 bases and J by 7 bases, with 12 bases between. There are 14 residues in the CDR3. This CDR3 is CASSYSTAGVGYTF. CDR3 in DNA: TGTGCCAGCAGTTACTCGACTGCCGGGGTTGGCTACACCTTC.

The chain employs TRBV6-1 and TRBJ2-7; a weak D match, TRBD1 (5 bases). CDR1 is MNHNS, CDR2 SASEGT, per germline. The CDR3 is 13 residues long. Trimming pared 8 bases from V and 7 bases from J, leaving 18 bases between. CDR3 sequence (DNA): TGTGCCAGCTGCCCTTATCAGGGAAGTGAGCAGTACTTC. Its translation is CASCPYQGSEQYF.